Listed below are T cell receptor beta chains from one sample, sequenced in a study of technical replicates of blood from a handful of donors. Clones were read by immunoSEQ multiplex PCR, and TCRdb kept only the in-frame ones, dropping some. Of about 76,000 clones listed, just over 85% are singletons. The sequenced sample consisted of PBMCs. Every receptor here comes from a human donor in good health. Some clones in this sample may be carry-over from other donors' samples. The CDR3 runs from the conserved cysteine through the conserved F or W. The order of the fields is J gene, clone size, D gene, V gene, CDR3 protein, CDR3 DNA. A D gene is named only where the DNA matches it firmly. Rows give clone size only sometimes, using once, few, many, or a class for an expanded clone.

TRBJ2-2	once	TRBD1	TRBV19	CASIRDRGFTGELFF	TGTGCCAGTATCCGGGACAGGGGGTTCACCGGGGAGCTGTTTTTT
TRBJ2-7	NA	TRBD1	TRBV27	CASSRDRDSYEQYF	TGTGCCAGCAGTCGGGACAGAGATTCCTACGAGCAGTACTTC
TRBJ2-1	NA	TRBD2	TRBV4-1	CASRLSGRANEQFF	TGCGCCAGCAGGCTTAGCGGGAGGGCCAATGAGCAGTTCTTC
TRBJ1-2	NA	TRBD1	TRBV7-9	CASSLGDRGNYGYTF	TGTGCCAGCAGCCTCGGGGACAGGGGAAACTATGGCTACACCTTC
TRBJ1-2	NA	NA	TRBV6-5	CASSYSSWSGYTF	TGTGCCAGCAGTTACTCGAGCTGGAGTGGCTACACCTTC
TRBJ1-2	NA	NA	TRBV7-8	CASSLARMGQGYTF	TGTGCCAGCAGCTTAGCGCGTATGGGGCAAGGCTACACCTTC
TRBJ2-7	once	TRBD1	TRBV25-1	CASSTGQGRQYF	TGTGCCAGCAGTACCGGACAGGGACGGCAGTACTTC
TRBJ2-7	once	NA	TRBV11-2	CASRDQGYDEQYF	TGTGCCAGCAGAGACCAGGGGTATGACGAGCAGTACTTC
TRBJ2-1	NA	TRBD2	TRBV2	CASSALGAGGYNEQFF	TGTGCCAGCAGTGCCCTTGGGGCGGGAGGTTACAATGAGCAGTTCTTC
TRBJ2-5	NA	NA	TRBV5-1	CASSRTTVGETQYF	TGCGCCAGCAGTCGAACGACAGTGGGTGAGACCCAGTACTTC
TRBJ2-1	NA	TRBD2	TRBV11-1	CASKAGGPYQFF	TGTGCCAGCAAGGCGGGGGGGCCTTATCAGTTCTTC
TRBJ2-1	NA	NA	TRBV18	CASSTNTDEQFF	TGTGCCAGCTCAACTAATACGGATGAGCAGTTCTTC
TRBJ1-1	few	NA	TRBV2	CASKGDGEVAEAFF	TGTGCCAGCAAGGGAGACGGGGAGGTCGCTGAAGCTTTCTTT
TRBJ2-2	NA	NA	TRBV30	CAWSAYSRAGELFF	TGTGCCTGGAGTGCTTACAGTCGTGCCGGGGAGCTGTTTTTT
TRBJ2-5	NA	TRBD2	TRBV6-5	CASSYRGLAGETQYF	TGTGCCAGCAGTTACCGAGGACTAGCGGGAGAGACCCAGTACTTC
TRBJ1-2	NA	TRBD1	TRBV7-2	CASSGGTGDYYGYTF	TGTGCCAGCAGCGGGGGGACAGGGGATTACTATGGCTACACCTTC
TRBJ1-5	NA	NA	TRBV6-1	CASSEALRGQPQHF	TGTGCCAGCAGTGAAGCGCTTCGGGGTCAGCCCCAGCATTTT
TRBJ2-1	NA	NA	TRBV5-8	CASSLPSFNEQFF	TGTGCCAGCAGCTTGCCGAGCTTCAATGAGCAGTTCTTC
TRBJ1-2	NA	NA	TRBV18	CASSVSTQANYGYTF	TGTGCCAGCTCCGTATCAACGCAGGCAAACTATGGCTACACCTTC
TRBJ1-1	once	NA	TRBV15	CATSRFGTRNTEAFF	TGTGCCACCAGCAGATTCGGGACTCGGAACACTGAAGCTTTCTTT
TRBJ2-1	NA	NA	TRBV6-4	CASSPTLANEQFF	TGTGCCAGCAGTCCAACCTTAGCGAATGAGCAGTTCTTC
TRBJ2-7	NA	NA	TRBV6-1	CASREGGRYEQYF	TGTGCCAGCAGAGAGGGGGGGCGCTACGAGCAGTACTTC
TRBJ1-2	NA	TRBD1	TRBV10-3	CAINRSGQGAAGGYTF	TGTGCCATCAATCGCTCCGGACAGGGGGCGGCGGGTGGCTACACCTTC
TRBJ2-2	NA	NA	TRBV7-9	CASSLALANTGELFF	TGTGCCAGCAGCTTAGCCCTAGCTAACACCGGGGAGCTGTTTTTT
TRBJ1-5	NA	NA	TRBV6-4	CASSDRGGQPQHF	TGTGCCAGCAGTGACAGGGGTGGACAGCCCCAGCATTTT
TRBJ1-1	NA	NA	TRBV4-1	CASSQGRTVMNTEAFF	TGCGCCAGCAGCCAAGGGAGGACCGTTATGAACACTGAAGCTTTCTTT
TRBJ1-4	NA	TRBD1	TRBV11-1	CASSFSGTANEKLFF	TGTGCCAGCAGCTTCTCCGGGACAGCTAATGAAAAACTGTTTTTT
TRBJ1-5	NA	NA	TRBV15	CATSSDIFYSNQPQHF	TGTGCCACCAGCAGCGACATATTCTATAGCAATCAGCCCCAGCATTTT
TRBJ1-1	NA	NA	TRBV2	CASHGASNTEAFF	TGTGCCAGCCATGGTGCGTCGAACACTGAAGCTTTCTTT
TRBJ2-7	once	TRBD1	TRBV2	CASSGTGGTSYEQYF	TGTGCCAGCTCCGGGACAGGGGGAACCTCCTACGAGCAGTACTTC
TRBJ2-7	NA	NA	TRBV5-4	CASSWRPNTYEQYF	TGTGCCAGCAGCTGGCGGCCCAATACCTACGAGCAGTACTTC
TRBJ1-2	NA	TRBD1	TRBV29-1	CSITAGGNYGYTF	TGCAGCATCACAGCAGGGGGTAACTATGGCTACACCTTC
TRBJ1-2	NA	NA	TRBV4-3	CASSPLPTGNYGYTF	TGCGCCAGCAGCCCATTACCGACAGGAAACTATGGCTACACCTTC
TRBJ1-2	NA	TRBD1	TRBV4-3	CASSQSGTGAYGYTF	TGCGCCAGCAGCCAGTCCGGGACAGGTGCTTATGGCTACACCTTC
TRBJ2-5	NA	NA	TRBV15	CATSRDQGHLETQYF	TGTGCCACCAGCAGAGACCAAGGACATCTAGAGACCCAGTACTTC
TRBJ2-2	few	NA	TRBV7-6	CASTLDTQGGELFF	TGTGCCAGCACCTTGGACACTCAGGGCGGGGAGCTGTTTTTT
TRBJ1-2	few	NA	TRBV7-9	CASSGTPRANYGYTF	TGTGCCAGTTCCGGGACACCTCGAGCTAACTATGGCTACACCTTC
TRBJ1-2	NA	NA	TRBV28	CASSSPTGANYGYTF	TGTGCCAGCAGTTCTCCGACAGGAGCTAACTATGGCTACACCTTC
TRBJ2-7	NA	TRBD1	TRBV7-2	CASSPRRTGAAYEQYF	TGTGCCAGCAGCCCACGGAGGACAGGGGCGGCCTACGAGCAGTACTTC
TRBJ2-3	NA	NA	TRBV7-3	CASSTGLIGDTQYF	TGTGCCAGCAGCACGGGACTTATAGGGGATACGCAGTATTTT
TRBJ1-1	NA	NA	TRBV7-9	CASSLNLDRNTEAFF	TGTGCCAGCAGCTTAAATTTGGACAGGAACACTGAAGCTTTCTTT
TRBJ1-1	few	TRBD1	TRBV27	CASSWTGMNTEAFF	TGTGCCAGCAGTTGGACAGGGATGAACACTGAAGCTTTCTTT
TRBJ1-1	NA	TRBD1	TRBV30	CAKQGATEAFF	TGTGCTAAACAGGGGGCCACTGAAGCTTTCTTT
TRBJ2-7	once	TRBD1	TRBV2	CASSENLQGGSYEQYF	TGTGCCAGCAGTGAAAATCTACAGGGGGGCTCCTACGAGCAGTACTTC
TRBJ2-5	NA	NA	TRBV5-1	CASSLARRANQETQYF	TGCGCCAGCAGCTTGGCCCGGAGGGCTAACCAAGAGACCCAGTACTTC
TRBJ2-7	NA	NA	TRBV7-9	CASSRQEKYEQYF	TGTGCCAGCAGTCGACAGGAGAAGTACGAGCAGTACTTC
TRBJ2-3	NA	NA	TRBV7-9	CASSRIFGTTDTQYF	TGTGCCAGCAGCCGAATATTCGGTACCACAGATACGCAGTATTTT
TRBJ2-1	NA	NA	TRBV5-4	CASSLLGGSYNEQFF	TGTGCCAGCAGCTTGCTGGGGGGCTCCTACAATGAGCAGTTCTTC
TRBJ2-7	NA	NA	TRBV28	CASTEGGLSYEQYF	TGTGCCAGCACCGAAGGAGGGCTCTCCTACGAGCAGTACTTC
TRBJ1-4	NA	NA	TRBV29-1	CSVGEGGGAKLFF	TGCAGCGTTGGAGAGGGTGGAGGGGCAAAACTGTTTTTT
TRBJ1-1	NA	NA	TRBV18	CASSRLLDTEAFF	TGTGCCAGCTCGAGGCTGTTGGACACTGAAGCTTTCTTT
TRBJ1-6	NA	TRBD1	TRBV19	CASGQGLNSPLHF	TGTGCCAGCGGACAGGGTTTGAATTCACCCCTCCACTTT
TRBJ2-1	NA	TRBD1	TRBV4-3	CASSQEKETGYRQFF	TGCGCCAGCAGCCAAGAGAAGGAGACAGGGTATAGGCAGTTCTTC
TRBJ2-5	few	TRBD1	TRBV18	CASSRDRGRETQYF	TGTGCCAGCTCACGGGACAGGGGGCGAGAGACCCAGTACTTC